This TCR beta chain was obtained from a study of blood T cells in healthy people across ages (dated by TCRdb to between 2015 and 2016). Background for the entire study: In model experiments, template switching captured roughly one uniquely barcoded TCR beta cDNA molecule for every two T cells. Four age groups were formed from the donors: young (average 16 years), middle-aged (just under 40), aged (around 62) and long-lived (more than 75). The study analyzed two additional independent replicas of 1 million unique cDNA reads from the same blood draw for two donors, one aged 18 to 30 and one aged 80 or older. Using deep sequencing normalized with unique cDNA molecular identifiers, the study measured how TCR beta repertoire diversity changes with age.

General findings and caveats noted by the study authors: As age increased, observed TCR beta diversity per million T cells dropped in a roughly linear way, and a significant reduction was already evident by age about 36. Observed TCR beta diversity correlated strongly with the percentage of naive T cells measured by flow cytometry. Total diversity estimates from one million sequenced T cells were considered lower bounds and underestimates. Because donor CMV infection status was unknown, age-related changes in expanded clonotypes were potentially confounded. Because profiling used bulk unsorted PBMCs, naive and antigen-experienced compartments could not be compared conclusively. Compared with the aged group, the long-lived group had more naive CD4+ T cells, fewer expanded clones and increased TCR diversity, suggesting age selection.

The library was built by means of 5' RACE. The sequencer listed for this sample is Illumina HiSeq 2500. A second PCR of roughly 7 to 11 cycles was performed with a sample-barcoded 5' primer and a J-beta primer mix. A unique molecular identifier was introduced onto each TCR beta cDNA molecule by a template-switch 5' adaptor carrying 12 random nucleotides. At least 2.5 million CDR3-containing paired-end reads were obtained from each sample. First-strand cDNA synthesis was performed from all RNA using the Mint cDNA synthesis kit, with priming by a TRBC-specific oligonucleotide. After uracil-DNA glycosylase treatment, a first 18-cycle PCR used universal primers M1SS and BC2_uni_R on all cDNA. The paper's data handling went like this. For normalization, 1 million high-quality reads were randomly selected from each sample, with every read carrying a distinct molecular identifier. Instead of being binned into consensus sequences, reads with shared molecular identifiers were discarded. CDR3 identification, clonotype clustering and error correction used MiTCR with a Q25 quality threshold and the strictest error-elimination algorithm. Lower-bound total TCR beta diversity was estimated with a nonparametric unseen species model using Euler transformation. TCRdb reran the public reads through fastp at Q25 and MiXCR, keeping productive beta chains. Under each unique CDR3 protein, matching rows form one entry showing the most common genes and DNA. TCRdb, not the original authors, processed these V and J calls. Counted in this sample were roughly 560,000 distinct CDR3 sequences; about 24% of them appeared once. Roughly 9% of the sample goes to the ten largest clones.

The donors were roughly 40 Caucasian individuals from Russia, aged roughly 6 to 100 years, who were systemically healthy. Each donor gave 8 to 10 milliliters of peripheral blood, drawn into EDTA-treated Vacutainer tubes. Ficoll-Paque density-gradient centrifugation was used to isolate PBMCs, with at least 7 million per sample. Trizol reagent was used to extract total RNA from PBMCs, with at least 6 micrograms per sample. For every donor, an aliquot of PBMCs went through flow cytometry to measure the percentages of naive CD45RAhigh/CD27high T cells. This clonotype came up a few times. The antigen this receptor binds is unknown. Within one base of it there is no much larger clone, and no base qualities were kept. The same sample was also used in a study of T cells of mothers and their children. From the second report: Nine systemically healthy Caucasian individuals served as donors, namely three mothers together with their six children. cDNA synthesis used all of the extracted RNA, with around 1.6 ug of RNA in each 15 ul reaction. Sample barcodes and 2-4 random nucleotides were added via the M1S primer in the second PCR. Each mother yielded over 8.5 million TCR beta CDR3 reads and each child roughly 2.9 million reads. TCR recombination output is similarly shaped by thymic selection in related and unrelated pairs, with a minor effect exerted by inherited differences. Normalized repertoire overlap was always slightly but never significantly higher in related than unrelated mother-child pairs. Persistent microchimeric T cell clones were not detected, at a sensitivity of 85 to 100 clones per million clonotypes. To look for features that set related mother-child pairs apart from unrelated individuals, the researchers ran deep NGS to compare the TCR beta repertoires of mothers and children. Mothers averaged about 40 +/- 4 years of age and children averaged around 10 +/- 4 years. After adapters were ligated using NEBNext reagents, the libraries underwent 100+100 nt paired-end sequencing on an Illumina HiSeq 2000. To prevent cross-contamination, the mother and child libraries were prepared one month apart and sequenced in separate runs. Each donor had between about 450,000 and 2,200,000 distinct TCR beta clonotypes identified. Naive TCR beta clonotypes were estimated from low-frequency clonotypes matched to each donor's FACS-determined naive share, without sorting.

The sequence came from a boy aged 5 to 17 in good health. The specimen was blood.

The DNA sequence is as follows: TGTGCCAGCAGGCCCCGTGACAGGGAGGGTGAGCAGTACTTC. Its amino acids are CASRPRDREGEQYF. The chain uses TRBV28 and TRBJ2-7, with the D assignment possibly TRBD1 or TRBD2, given 7 matching bases for each. V is reduced by 6 bases and J by 7 bases, leaving a spacing of 19 bases between them. Per the germline V gene, MDHEN is the CDR1 and SYDVKM is the CDR2. The CDR3 has 14 amino acids, counting the end cysteine and phenylalanine. The read is trimmed to its CDR3 DNA, 42 bases read in frame from base 1.